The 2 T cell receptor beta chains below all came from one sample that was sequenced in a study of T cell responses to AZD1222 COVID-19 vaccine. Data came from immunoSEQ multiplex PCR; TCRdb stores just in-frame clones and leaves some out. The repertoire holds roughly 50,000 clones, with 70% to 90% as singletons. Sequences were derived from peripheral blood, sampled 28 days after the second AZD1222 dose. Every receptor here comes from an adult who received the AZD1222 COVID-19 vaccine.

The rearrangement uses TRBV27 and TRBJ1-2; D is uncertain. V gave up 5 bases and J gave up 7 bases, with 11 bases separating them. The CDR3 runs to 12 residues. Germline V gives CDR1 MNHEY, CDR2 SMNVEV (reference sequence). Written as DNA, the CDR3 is TGTGCCAGCAGTGCCGAGGGAATTGGCTACACCTTC. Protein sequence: CASSAEGIGYTF.

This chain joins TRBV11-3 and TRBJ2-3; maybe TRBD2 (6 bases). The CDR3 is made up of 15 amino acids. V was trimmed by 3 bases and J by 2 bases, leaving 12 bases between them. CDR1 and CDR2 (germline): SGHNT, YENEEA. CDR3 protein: CASSLGGADTDTQYF. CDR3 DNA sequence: TGTGCCAGCAGCTTGGGCGGGGCGGACACAGATACGCAGTATTTT. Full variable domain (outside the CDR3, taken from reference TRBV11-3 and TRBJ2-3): EAGVVQSPRYKIIEKKQPVAFWCNPISGHNTLYWYLQNLGQGPELLIRYENEEAVDDSQLPKDRFSAERLKGVDSTLKIQPAELGDSAVYLCASSLGGADTDTQYFGPGTRLTVL.